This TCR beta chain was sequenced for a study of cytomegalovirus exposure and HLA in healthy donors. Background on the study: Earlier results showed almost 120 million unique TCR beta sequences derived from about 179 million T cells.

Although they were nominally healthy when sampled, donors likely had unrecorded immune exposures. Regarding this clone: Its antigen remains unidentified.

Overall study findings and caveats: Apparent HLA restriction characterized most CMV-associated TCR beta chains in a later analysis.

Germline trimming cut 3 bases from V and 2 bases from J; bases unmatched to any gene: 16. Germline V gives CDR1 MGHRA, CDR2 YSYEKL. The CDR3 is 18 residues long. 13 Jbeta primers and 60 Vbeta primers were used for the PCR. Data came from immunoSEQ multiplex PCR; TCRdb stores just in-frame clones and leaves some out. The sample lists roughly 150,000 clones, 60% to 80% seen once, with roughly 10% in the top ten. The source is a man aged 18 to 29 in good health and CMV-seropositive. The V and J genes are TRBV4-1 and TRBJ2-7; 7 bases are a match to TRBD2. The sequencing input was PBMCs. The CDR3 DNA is TGCGCCAGCAGCCAGTCGATGGGTCCTGCGGGGGAGACCTACGAGCAGTACTTC. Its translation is CASSQSMGPAGETYEQYF.